These 26 T cell receptor beta chains originate from one sample sequenced in a study of OX40 agonist ivuxolimab in advanced cancers. Assay: immunoSEQ multiplex PCR; the TCRdb copy retains only in-frame clones and omits some. The table includes 65,000 to 80,000 clones, about four fifths detected once. The sample here was CD4+ or CD8+ T cells sorted from blood, taken in a trial of the OX40 agonist ivuxolimab. These receptors originate from an adult with an advanced solid tumor such as melanoma, head and neck, liver or kidney cancer.

The chain has TRBV28 and TRBJ2-1, with 8 bases that match TRBD1. The CDR3 contains 17 residues. V shed 6 bases and J 2 bases; nucleotides not matched to a gene: 12. The V gene's germline CDR1 is MDHEN and CDR2 SYDVKM. CDR3 amino acids: CASSPFSRQGTYNEQFF. The CDR3 bases are TGTGCCAGCAGCCCCTTCTCCAGACAGGGGACCTACAATGAGCAGTTCTTC.

In its sample, this clone was seen a few times. The chain joins TRBV4-3 to TRBJ2-1; D ambiguous. V was cut by 1 base and J by 0 bases, with 10 bases left in between. The CDR3 is 16 residues long. CDR1 is LGHNA, CDR2 YSLEER, per germline. This CDR3 is CASSQAFVNSYNEQFF. Here the CDR3 DNA reads TGCGCCAGCAGCCAAGCTTTCGTGAACTCCTACAATGAGCAGTTCTTC.

The chain is built from TRBV5-6 and TRBJ2-7; 7 bases agree with TRBD1. This CDR3 contains 16 residues. CDR1 is SGHDT, CDR2 YYEEEE, per germline. The trim removed 4 bases at V and 0 bases at J, leaving 10 bases unmatched. CDR3 amino acids: CASSINTGALSYEQYF. The DNA of the CDR3 is TGTGCCAGCAGCATTAACACAGGGGCCCTCTCCTACGAGCAGTACTTC.

The rearrangement links TRBV19 to TRBJ2-7, with 10 bases aligning to TRBD2. Trimming took 1 base from V and 7 from J; bases not matched to a gene: 13. CDR1 is LNHDA, CDR2 SQIVND, per germline (reference sequence). The CDR3 runs to 17 residues. CDR3 nucleotide sequence: TGTGCCAGTAGTATAGCCGCGGGGCTAGCGGGAGTTGAAGAGCAGTACTTC. It codes for CASSIAAGLAGVEEQYF.

V is TRBV10-3 and J is TRBJ1-4, with 9 bases fitting TRBD1. The germline gives CDR1 ENHRY, CDR2 SYGVKD. After removal of 8 bases from V and 7 bases from J, the junction contained 5 bases not matched to a gene. The CDR3 spans 13 residues. This chain's CDR3 is CAISQGAREKLFF. Written as DNA, the CDR3 is TGTGCCATCTCACAGGGGGCGCGTGAAAAACTGTTTTTT.

V gene TRBV28 combines with J gene TRBJ1-4; D is possibly TRBD1 (5 bases). Trimming left V 2 bases short and J 0 bases short, with 10 bases between. The CDR3 runs 16 residues. Germline-derived CDR1 and CDR2 are MDHEN and SYDVKM. CDR3 protein: CASSLPRGATNEKLFF. The CDR3, as DNA: TGTGCCAGCAGTTTACCCCGAGGGGCAACTAATGAAAAACTGTTTTTT.

The chain employs TRBV4-3 and TRBJ1-5; 7 nucleotides line up with TRBD1. Germline-derived CDR1 and CDR2 are LGHNA and YSLEER. The CDR3 contains 15 residues. J lost 0 bases, V lost 4 bases, and 3 bases had no gene match. CDR3 sequence (DNA): TGCGCCAGCAGCCTTTACAGGGGTAGCAATCAGCCCCAGCATTTT. Translating it yields CASSLYRGSNQPQHF.

The V and J genes are TRBV21-1 and TRBJ2-2; the D call of TRBD2 is as the table states it, not checked on the DNA. TRBV21-1 is recorded as a pseudogene. The CDR3 is 18 residues long. CDR3 sequence reads: CASSKVLAGALRDGELFF. The CDR3 DNA reads TGTGCCAGCAGCAAGGTACTAGCGGGAGCCTTAAGAGACGGGGAGCTGTTTTTT.

The CDR3: CASTQATARLGEQFF. CDR3 coding DNA: TGTGCCAGCACGCAAGCGACAGCGCGGTTGGGGGAGCAGTTCTTC. The gene calls are TRBV9 and TRBJ2-1; D might be TRBD1 (5 bases). Germline CDR1 reads SGDLS; CDR2 reads YYNGEE. V gave up 6 bases and J gave up 10 bases, with 23 bases separating them. The CDR3 loop spans 15 amino acids.

The chain couples TRBV7-8 to TRBJ2-7; tentatively, D is TRBD1 (6 bases). The germline CDR1 and CDR2 sequences are SGHVS and FQNEAQ. There are 15 residues in the CDR3. The ends were cut back, 4 bases at V and 2 bases at J, with 15 bases in the middle. CDR3 DNA sequence: TGTGCCAGCAGCTCCAACAGGGACGCCGCCTACGAGCAGTACTTC. Its protein product is CASSSNRDAAYEQYF.

The genes are TRBV7-9 and TRBJ2-5, with D perhaps matching TRBD1 (6 bases). Trimming shortened V by 5 bases and J by 5 bases, and 21 bases separated the two germline ends. This CDR3 contains 16 residues. Germline CDR1 and CDR2: SEHNR and FQNEAQ (reference sequence). In nucleotides, the CDR3 is TGTGCCAGCAGCCCCCCGGACAGCCTAGGTGGGGAGACCCAGTACTTC. Its protein product is CASSPPDSLGGETQYF.

The J gene is TRBJ2-7, the V gene TRBV10-3; D is unclear. CDR3 size: 15 residues. CDR1 is ENHRY, CDR2 SYGVKD, per germline. Trimming shortened V by 4 bases and J by 0 bases, and 13 bases separated the two germline ends. In nucleotides, the CDR3 is TGTGCCATCAGTGGGACGGCGGTGGACTCCTACGAGCAGTACTTC. Amino acid sequence: CAISGTAVDSYEQYF.

V gene TRBV18 combines with J gene TRBJ2-4; no reliable D call. V was shortened by 1 base and J by 7 bases, with 11 bases between the two germline ends. CDR1 is KGHSH, CDR2 LQKENI, per germline. The length of the CDR3 is 14 residues. The CDR3 DNA reads as TGTGCCAGCTCACCACAGCGAGATCCGAACATTCAGTACTTC. It codes for CASSPQRDPNIQYF. The full variable domain, in which reference TRBV18 and TRBJ2-4 provide the parts outside the CDR3, is NAGVMQNPRHLVRRRGQEARLRCSPMKGHSHVYWYRQLPEEGLKFMVYLQKENIIDESGMPKERFSAEFPKEGPSILRIQQVVRGDSAAYFCASSPQRDPNIQYFGAGTRLSVL.

The rearrangement links TRBV7-9 to TRBJ1-1; 7 bases line up with TRBD1. The germline V gene encodes CDR1 SEHNR and CDR2 FQNEAQ (reference sequence). The CDR3 sequence is 15 residues long. With V trimmed by 2 bases and J by 6 bases, 9 bases remained unmatched. Written as DNA, the CDR3 is TGTGCCAGCAGCTTAAGCGGTGGAGGGGGCCCTGAAGCTTTCTTT. It codes for CASSLSGGGGPEAFF.

The chain links TRBV14 to TRBJ1-1; no reliable D call. The V end was cut by 3 bases, the J end by 5 bases, with 10 bases between. CDR1 SGHDN and CDR2 FVKESK come from the germline V gene. This CDR3 is 13 amino acids long. CDR3 protein: CASSQNLGTEAFF. The CDR3 DNA is TGTGCCAGCAGCCAGAACCTGGGGACTGAAGCTTTCTTT.

The genes are TRBV5-1 and TRBJ2-1, with D tentatively TRBD2 (6 bases). CDR3 length: 16 residues. V shed 2 bases and J shed 3 bases, with 15 bases lying between them. Germline CDR1 SGHRS, CDR2 YFSETQ. The CDR3 DNA reads TGCGCCAGCAGCTTAGATAGCGGAGGTATCTACAATGAGCAGTTCTTC. As protein: CASSLDSGGIYNEQFF.

The chain uses TRBV29-1 and TRBJ1-5, with D possibly matching TRBD1 (6 bases). The CDR3 loop spans 13 amino acids. The V gene lost 3 bases and the J gene lost 6 bases, with 12 bases spanning the gap. Germline V gene data show CDR1 as SQVTM and CDR2 as ANQGSEA. The CDR3 protein is CSVETGPGQPQHF. CDR3 DNA sequence: TGCAGCGTTGAGACAGGTCCGGGTCAGCCCCAGCATTTT.

J is TRBJ2-2 and V is TRBV7-2; D is possibly TRBD2 (7 bases). Trimming stripped 2 bases from V and 7 bases from J, with 20 bases between. This CDR3 spans 17 amino acids. The germline CDR1 and CDR2 sequences are SGHTA and FQGNSA. The CDR3 reads CASSLFGGGSPGGELFF. In DNA form, the CDR3 reads TGTGCCAGCAGCTTATTCGGCGGGGGCTCCCCCGGCGGGGAGCTGTTTTTT.

V and J are TRBV19 and TRBJ2-7; D is perhaps TRBD1 (5 bases). Germline V gives CDR1 LNHDA, CDR2 SQIVND (reference sequence). CDR3 length: 13 amino acids. The germline V and J ends were trimmed by 1 base and 5 bases, with 9 bases remaining between them. As DNA, the CDR3 is TGTGCCAGTAGTATAGGGACATTTAACGAGCAGTACTTC. Residues: CASSIGTFNEQYF.

This chain uses TRBV19 with TRBJ2-7, with 11 bases identical to TRBD2. This CDR3 is built from 18 residues. Per the germline V gene, CDR1 is LNHDA and CDR2 is SQIVND (reference sequence). V was clipped by 5 bases and J by 4 bases; unmatched bases: 16. The CDR3 coding sequence is TGTGCCAGTAGTGCGGCAGGCCTTAGCGGGAGGGCCTTATACGAGCAGTACTTC. This codes for CASSAAGLSGRALYEQYF.

This clone was observed once. The chain carries TRBV6-5 and TRBJ1-2, with TRBD1 identical over 9 bases. The CDR3 sequence is 15 residues long. The germline gives CDR1 MNHEY, CDR2 SVGAGI. J gave up 7 bases and V 0 bases, and 6 bases lay outside the gene matches. CDR3 amino acids: CASSYSGQGKGGYTF. The CDR3 bases are TGTGCCAGCAGTTACTCTGGACAGGGGAAAGGTGGCTACACCTTC.

This chain uses TRBV5-1 with TRBJ2-3; 13 bases are a match to TRBD2. The CDR3 length is 17 residues. The V and J ends lost 4 bases and 4 bases, in that order; junction bases with no gene match: 9. Germline V lookup: CDR1 SGHRS, CDR2 YFSETQ. In DNA, the CDR3 is TGCGCCAGCAGCGGCACTAGCGGGAGGGCCCTCGCAGATACGCAGTATTTT. The encoded protein is CASSGTSGRALADTQYF.

J is TRBJ1-6 and V is TRBV5-8; weak D call: TRBD1 (6 bases). The CDR3 has 17 residues. CDR1 SGHTS and CDR2 YDEGEE come from the germline V gene. The germline V and J ends were trimmed by 5 bases and 3 bases, with 18 bases remaining between them. The CDR3 DNA reads TGTGCCAGCAGAGTTTCGGGGAGACAGGACTATAATTCACCCCTCCACTTT. Translation gives CASRVSGRQDYNSPLHF.

J is TRBJ2-5 and V is TRBV5-6; 7 bases match TRBD1. Matching the DNA end better, TRBJ2-7 makes the J call doubtful. Germline values: CDR1 SGHDT, CDR2 YYEEEE. The CDR3 loop spans 16 amino acids. DNA for the CDR3: TGTGCCAGCAGCTTGGAACCAGGGGGTGATGGCTACGAGCAGTACTTC. Translation gives CASSLEPGGDGYEQYF.

A few counts support this clone. Here the CDR3 reads CASSDDIRVSDTGELFF. The CDR3 DNA follows: TGTGCCAGCAGTGATGATATAAGGGTATCGGACACCGGGGAGCTGTTTTTT. The chain recombines TRBV6-1 with TRBJ2-2, with D unclear. Between the trimmed V and J ends, which lost 3 bases and 3 bases, there was a span of 17 bases. The CDR3 contains 17 residues. CDR1 and CDR2 from the germline V gene are MNHNS and SASEGT.

This chain links TRBV11-2 with TRBJ1-1, with TRBD1 matching over 8 bases. This CDR3 contains 13 residues. Germline trimming cut 4 bases from V and 5 bases from J; bases unmatched to any gene: 3. Germline CDR1 and CDR2: SGHAT and FQNNGV. This CDR3 reads CASSSQGGTEAFF. The CDR3 DNA sequence: TGTGCCAGCAGCTCACAGGGGGGGACTGAAGCTTTCTTT.